A selection of T cell receptor beta chains follows, all from one sample in a study of blood T cell repertoires in COVID-19. Here immunoSEQ multiplex PCR was the method, and the copy in TCRdb shows in-frame clones only, minus some. Of a few hundred thousand clones in the sample, roughly 85% were seen once. The sequenced sample consisted of PBMCs or T cells enriched from blood (not recorded which). The origin of the receptors is a woman in her forties or fifties who had recovered from COVID-19. Both conserved end residues are part of each CDR3. A D gene is named only where the DNA matches it firmly. A clone size is listed for some rows: how often the clone was seen (once, few, many), or a class if it is expanded.

V gene	J gene	D gene	clone size	CDR3 length	CDR3 DNA	CDR3 protein
TRBV3-1/TRBV3-2	TRBJ1-2	.	.	15	TGTGCCAGCAGCCCACGCCAAGGGGCTAACTATGGCTACACCTTC	CASSPRQGANYGYTF
TRBV24-1	TRBJ2-1	TRBD2	few	16	TGTGCCACCAGTGATTCCCACGGGGGGGAAAACAATGAGCAGTTCTTC	CATSDSHGGENNEQFF
TRBV5-1	TRBJ1-2	.	.	15	TGCGCCAGCAGCTTGGCCCTACAGGCTAACTATGGCTACACCTTC	CASSLALQANYGYTF
TRBV28	TRBJ1-2	.	.	14	TGTGCCAGCAGTTTATGGGGGCCAAACTATGGCTACACCTTC	CASSLWGPNYGYTF
TRBV5-1	TRBJ1-2	TRBD1	.	15	TGCGCCAGCAGCTCTACACCGGGACAGGGGTCTGGCTACACCTTC	CASSSTPGQGSGYTF
TRBV9	TRBJ1-2	TRBD1	.	16	TGTGCCAGCAGCTTGGACAGGGGGCATACGTTGGGTGGCTACACCTTC	CASSLDRGHTLGGYTF
TRBV28	TRBJ2-5	.	.	12	TGTGCCAGCTCTACTTCACCCCAGACCCAGTACTTC	CASSTSPQTQYF
TRBV5-5	TRBJ2-1	.	.	11	TGTGCCAGCAGCTTGCTGAATGAGCAGTTCTTC	CASSLLNEQFF
TRBV6-5	TRBJ1-2	.	.	14	TGTGCCAGCAGTTACACAGTTTCTAACTATGGCTACACCTTC	CASSYTVSNYGYTF
TRBV9	TRBJ2-2	TRBD1	.	15	TGTGCCAGCAGCGCGGGACAGGGGATTACCGGGGAGCTGTTTTTT	CASSAGQGITGELFF
TRBV6-5	TRBJ2-7	TRBD1	few	14	TGTGCCAGTAACCGGGACAGGGCTTTGTACGAGCAGTACTTC	CASNRDRALYEQYF
TRBV7-6	TRBJ2-7	.	.	14	TGTGCCAGCAGCTTAGGCAGTTCTCCCTACGAGCAGTACTTC	CASSLGSSPYEQYF
TRBV7-9	TRBJ2-7	.	.	15	TGTGCCAGCAGCTCTACGGACAAGGACTCCTACGAGCAGTACTTC	CASSSTDKDSYEQYF
TRBV5-4	TRBJ2-1	TRBD2	.	17	TGTGCCAGCAGCTCAGCAAGCTGGACTAGCGGGAGTAATGAGCAGTTCTTC	CASSSASWTSGSNEQFF
TRBV9	TRBJ2-1	TRBD2	.	17	TGTGCCAGCAGCGTAGGGTTAGCGGGAGGGCCCGGCAATGAGCAGTTCTTC	CASSVGLAGGPGNEQFF
TRBV27	TRBJ1-1	.	once	14	TGTGCCAGCAGTTTGCGGACAACGAACACTGAAGCTTTCTTT	CASSLRTTNTEAFF
TRBV4-2	TRBJ2-5	.	few	15	TGTGCCAGCAGCCAAGAGCTCCAGGGGCGGGAGACCCAGTACTTC	CASSQELQGRETQYF
TRBV9	TRBJ2-7	TRBD2	.	15	TGTGCCAGCAGCGTAGATTACGGGAGGGCCGACGAGCAGTACTTC	CASSVDYGRADEQYF
TRBV19	TRBJ2-6	.	.	19	TGTGCCAGTAGTATAAACGTCGGACAGACTCCCTCTGGGGCCAACGTCCTGACTTTC	CASSINVGQTPSGANVLTF
TRBV19	TRBJ2-7	.	.	13	TGTGCTCGTAGCACCAAGGGGCCCTACGAGCAGTACTTC	CARSTKGPYEQYF
TRBV19	TRBJ1-2	TRBD1	.	18	TGTGCCAGTAGTAGACACCGGGACAGGGGCGCCAGGGACTATGGCTACACCTTC	CASSRHRDRGARDYGYTF
TRBV5-1	TRBJ2-3	.	.	16	TGCGCCAGCAGCGGGAGGTCGACCGTCAACACGGGTACGCAGTATTTT	CASSGRSTVNTGTQYF